The 27 T cell receptor beta chains below all came from one sample that was sequenced in a study of cytotoxic CD8 clonotypes in ibrutinib-treated CLL. Sequencing used immunoSEQ multiplex PCR; TCRdb keeps in-frame clones, though not all of them. Here the sample spans 130,000 to 150,000 clones, over 60% being singletons. This specimen was PBMCs, taken after 12 months of ibrutinib treatment. The receptors here all came from a human donor with chronic lymphocytic leukemia.

The V gene is TRBV5-1, the J gene TRBJ1-1; unclear D gene. V was clipped by 4 bases and J by 1 base, with 11 bases between them. Germline V gene sequence: CDR1 SGHRS, CDR2 YFSETQ. The CDR3 spans 14 residues. CDR3 residues: CASSRAPGNTEAFF. DNA for the CDR3: TGCGCCAGCAGCCGAGCTCCAGGGAACACTGAAGCTTTCTTT.

The chain links TRBV6-1 to TRBJ2-3; D uncertain. Germline CDR1 and CDR2: MNHNS and SASEGT. V lost 7 bases and J 6 bases, leaving 11 bases between the germline ends. The CDR3 consists of 12 residues. The CDR3, as DNA: TGTGCCAGCATGAGGTGGGCTGATACGCAGTATTTT. Amino acids: CASMRWADTQYF.

V and J are TRBV6-1 and TRBJ2-7, with no clear D. The CDR3 sequence is 14 residues long. Trimming removed 7 bases at V and 4 bases at J, with 17 bases between. Germline V CDR1 and CDR2: MNHNS, SASEGT. The CDR3 sequence is CASKEYIPLYEQYF. The CDR3 DNA follows: TGTGCCAGCAAAGAATATATACCTTTGTACGAGCAGTACTTC.

J is TRBJ1-1 and V is TRBV6-1; 7 positions match TRBD1. The CDR3 sequence is 13 residues long. Per the germline V gene, CDR1 is MNHNS and CDR2 is SASEGT. With 6 bases clipped from V and 2 bases from J, the junction kept 3 bases outside the gene matches. The CDR3, as DNA: TGTGCCAGCAGCAGGGGGACAAACACTGAAGCTTTCTTT. Protein: CASSRGTNTEAFF.

V and J are TRBV7-2 and TRBJ2-3; D unclear. V lost 5 bases and J 6 bases, leaving 9 bases between the germline ends. Germline V lookup: CDR1 SGHTA, CDR2 FQGNSA. The CDR3 covers 12 residues. The chain's CDR3 is CASSRITDTQYF. CDR3 DNA sequence: TGTGCCAGCAGCCGGATTACGGATACGCAGTATTTT.

The chain uses TRBV9 and TRBJ2-1; 14 bases are a match to TRBD2. Unmatched junction bases numbered 6, after V lost 1 base and J lost 0 bases. CDR3 length: 19 residues. Germline loops: CDR1 SGDLS, CDR2 YYNGEE. This chain's CDR3 is CASSVIGLAGGSSYNEQFF. The CDR3, as DNA: TGTGCCAGCAGCGTAATCGGACTAGCGGGAGGAAGCTCCTACAATGAGCAGTTCTTC.

Only a few counts were recorded for this clone. The genes are TRBV25-1 and TRBJ1-1; perhaps TRBD1 as D (6 bases). Germline values: CDR1 MGHDK, CDR2 SYGVNS. V was trimmed by 2 bases and J by 5 bases, leaving 15 bases between them. The CDR3 loop spans 15 amino acids. The CDR3 bases are TGTGCCAGCAGTGAAGCCCTGGGGGCGGTTACTGAAGCTTTCTTT. It codes for CASSEALGAVTEAFF.

V gene TRBV9 combines with J gene TRBJ2-5; 9 positions agree with TRBD2. Germline assignment: CDR1 SGDLS and CDR2 YYNGEE. With 2 bases clipped from V and 4 bases from J, the junction kept 0 bases outside the gene matches. This CDR3 region has 13 residues. For the CDR3, the DNA is TGTGCCAGCAGCGTGGGACTAGCAGAGACCCAGTACTTC. This codes for CASSVGLAETQYF.

The chain links TRBV6-6 to TRBJ1-1; a weak D match, TRBD1 (6 bases). There are 15 residues in the CDR3. The germline V gene has CDR1 MNHNY and CDR2 SVGAGI (reference sequence). The ends were cut back, 5 bases at V and 4 bases at J, with 17 bases in the middle. The CDR3 sequence is CASSPTPGTSTEAFF. The CDR3 coding sequence is TGTGCCAGCAGTCCCACTCCCGGGACAAGCACTGAAGCTTTCTTT.

V usage is TRBV7-9 and J usage is TRBJ1-4; 9 bases align to TRBD1. CDR1 and CDR2 (germline): SEHNR, FQNEAQ (reference sequence). This CDR3 spans 17 amino acids. The V segment lost 4 bases and the J segment 10 bases; nucleotides outside the gene matches: 16. The CDR3 DNA reads TGTGCCAGCAGCTCAACAACAGGGGGCGCCCCTATTGGAAAACTGTTTTTT. Amino acids: CASSSTTGGAPIGKLFF.

The chain is built from TRBV6-6 and TRBJ2-7, with D perhaps TRBD2 (5 bases). The V gene lost 0 bases and the J gene lost 3 bases, with 15 bases spanning the gap. The CDR3 runs 16 residues. Germline assignment: CDR1 MNHNY and CDR2 SVGAGI (reference sequence). The CDR3, as DNA: TGTGCCAGCAGTTACTCGATGGGAGAGAGGTTCTACGAGCAGTACTTC. It codes for CASSYSMGERFYEQYF.

For the CDR3, the DNA is TGCGCCAGCAGCCAAGTTCGGAGTGAGGGTCGGGAGCAGTACTTC. Amino acids: CASSQVRSEGREQYF. The chain couples TRBV4-1 to TRBJ2-7, with D maybe TRBD2 (5 bases). The germline V gene encodes CDR1 MGHRA and CDR2 YSYEKL. V was shortened by 1 base and J by 7 bases, with 17 bases between the two germline ends. CDR3 size: 15 residues.

This sequence joins TRBV5-4 and TRBJ2-1, with D unclear. Germline V gene sequence: CDR1 SGHNT, CDR2 YYREEE (reference sequence). V was clipped by 0 bases and J by 9 bases, with 7 bases between them. This CDR3 has 12 amino acids. Written as DNA, the CDR3 is TGTGCCAGCAGCTTGGATGAAGGTGAGCAGTTCTTC. Encoded protein: CASSLDEGEQFF.

CDR3 sequence reads: CASSLRGQGGETQYF. CDR3 coding DNA: TGTGCCAGCAGCTTAAGGGGACAGGGCGGAGAGACCCAGTACTTC. The genes are TRBV7-6 and TRBJ2-5; 9 positions match TRBD1. Germline CDR1 SGHVS, CDR2 FNYEAQ. The CDR3 is 15 amino acids. V gave up 2 bases and J gave up 4 bases; unmatched junction bases: 5.

The rearrangement joins TRBV4-1 to TRBJ1-1; D not certain. The CDR3 consists of 14 residues. The germline V gene encodes CDR1 MGHRA and CDR2 YSYEKL. Trimming pared 1 base from V and 1 base from J, leaving 7 bases between. Here the CDR3 DNA reads TGCGCCAGCAGCCAAGTGCGGAGGAACACTGAAGCTTTCTTT. Translating gives CASSQVRRNTEAFF.

This clone has a count of ten or more. The rearrangement links TRBV25-1 to TRBJ2-2; no definite D call. CDR3 size: 13 residues. Germline values: CDR1 MGHDK, CDR2 SYGVNS. The V gene lost 2 bases and the J gene lost 3 bases, with 4 bases spanning the gap. The CDR3 sequence: CASSERDTGELFF. CDR3 DNA: TGTGCCAGCAGTGAACGGGACACCGGGGAGCTGTTTTTT.

The sample holds one count of this clone. The V gene is TRBV7-9, the J gene TRBJ2-1, with a weak D call TRBD2 (5 bases). Looked up from germline, CDR1 is SEHNR and CDR2 is FQNEAQ (reference sequence). CDR3 length equals 11 residues. Trimming removed 0 bases from V and 15 bases from J, with 9 bases in between. Written as DNA, the CDR3 is TGTGCCAGCAGCTTAGCGGGAGTAGCGTTCTTC. Translating it yields CASSLAGVAFF. Based on the CDR3 plus reference TRBV7-9 and TRBJ2-1, the full variable domain is DTGVSQNPRHKITKRGQNVTFRCDPISEHNRLYWYRQTLGQGPEFLTYFQNEAQLEKSRLLSDRFSAERPKGSFSTLEIQRTEQGDSAMYLCASSLAGVAFFGPGTRLTVL.

V gene TRBV9 combines with J gene TRBJ2-5; D may be TRBD1 (6 bases). Germline values: CDR1 SGDLS, CDR2 YYNGEE. The CDR3 has 16 residues. The V end lost 0 bases, the J end lost 5 bases, and 17 bases lay between the germline ends. The DNA of the CDR3 is TGTGCCAGCAGCGTAGGAGGGGGTCGCAGTGTGGAGACCCAGTACTTC. Protein sequence: CASSVGGGRSVETQYF.

V usage is TRBV18 and J usage is TRBJ1-5, with TRBD1 matching over 7 bases. This CDR3 has 16 amino acids. V was pared by 4 bases and J by 2 bases, with 8 bases of the junction left unmatched. The germline V gene encodes CDR1 KGHSH and CDR2 LQKENI. The CDR3 DNA is TGTGCCAGCTCACTGACCGTGGGGACAGGCAATCAGCCCCAGCATTTT. It is translated as CASSLTVGTGNQPQHF.

V is TRBV6-5 and J is TRBJ2-7; D gene unclear. Germline values: CDR1 MNHEY, CDR2 SVGAGI. The CDR3 is made up of 14 amino acids. The V gene lost 2 bases and the J gene lost 6 bases, with 14 bases spanning the gap. The CDR3 here is CASSYITGIPEQYF. CDR3 coding DNA: TGTGCCAGCAGTTACATCACTGGGATACCCGAGCAGTACTTC.

This clone appeared a few times. The genes are TRBV7-9 and TRBJ2-7; the match to TRBD2 covers 7 bases. The CDR3 length is 15 residues. Per the germline V gene, CDR1 is SEHNR and CDR2 is FQNEAQ (reference sequence). Trimming at V came to 1 base and at J to 0 bases, leaving 3 bases not matched to a gene. CDR3 loop: CASSLGQRDSYEQYF. In DNA form, the CDR3 reads TGTGCCAGCAGCTTAGGCCAGCGGGACTCCTACGAGCAGTACTTC.

The chain uses TRBV28 and TRBJ2-1, with 9 bases that match TRBD1. Germline trimming cut 3 bases from V and 5 bases from J; bases unmatched to any gene: 14. Germline-derived CDR1 and CDR2 are MDHEN and SYDVKM. The CDR3 loop spans 18 amino acids. The CDR3 DNA reads TGTGCCAGCAGTTTGTACAGGGGGCTGGTTCTCCACGACAATGAGCAGTTCTTC. It encodes CASSLYRGLVLHDNEQFF.

This chain uses TRBV7-3 with TRBJ2-6; maybe TRBD2 (5 bases). V lost 5 bases and J 2 bases, leaving 7 bases between the germline ends. The CDR3 extends over 14 amino acids. CDR1 is SGHTA, CDR2 FQGTGA, per germline. The chain's CDR3 is CASSLAPGANVLTF. CDR3 sequence (DNA): TGTGCCAGCAGCCTAGCTCCTGGGGCCAACGTCCTGACTTTC. Combining the CDR3 with reference TRBV7-3 and TRBJ2-6 gives the whole variable domain GAGVSQTPSNKVTEKGKYVELRCDPISGHTALYWYRQSLGQGPEFLIYFQGTGAADDSGLPNDRFFAVRPEGSVSTLKIQRTERGDSAVYLCASSLAPGANVLTFGAGSRLTVL.

The chain couples TRBV30 to TRBJ1-4; TRBD1 is a possible D gene (5 bases). The CDR3 extends over 13 amino acids. Trimming pared 5 bases from V and 5 bases from J, leaving 12 bases between. Germline values: CDR1 GTSNPN, CDR2 SVGIG (reference sequence). This chain's CDR3 is CAWSGMQNEKLFF. Here the CDR3 DNA reads TGTGCCTGGTCAGGGATGCAGAATGAAAAACTGTTTTTT.

This chain links TRBV6-1 with TRBJ2-1; D unresolved. Germline values: CDR1 MNHNS, CDR2 SASEGT. Trimming shortened V by 5 bases and J by 7 bases, and 15 bases separated the two germline ends. There are 14 residues in the CDR3. CDR3 bases: TGTGCCAGCAGTTCAGTCTCGCCGGGTAATGAGCAGTTCTTC. It codes for CASSSVSPGNEQFF.

The chain combines TRBV10-2 with TRBJ2-7; 7 nucleotides line up with TRBD1. The germline CDR1 and CDR2 sequences are WSHSY and SAAADI. CDR3 length: 17 amino acids. Trimming took 8 bases from V and 4 from J; bases not matched to a gene: 20. The CDR3 protein is CASSPVSSGGIAYEQYF. The CDR3 nucleotides are TGCGCCAGCTCTCCCGTTTCATCAGGGGGTATTGCTTACGAGCAGTACTTC.

This chain joins TRBV25-1 and TRBJ1-4; D uncertain. Germline CDR1 is MGHDK and CDR2 is SYGVNS. The length of the CDR3 is 15 residues. Trimming shortened V by 5 bases and J by 0 bases, and 10 bases separated the two germline ends. CDR3 region: CASSSTRATNEKLFF. For the CDR3, the DNA is TGTGCCAGCAGTTCGACCCGTGCAACTAATGAAAAACTGTTTTTT. The variable domain in full, completed from reference TRBV25-1 and TRBJ1-4, reads EADIYQTPRYLVIGTGKKITLECSQTMGHDKMYWYQQDPGMELHLIHYSYGVNSTEKGDLSSESTVSRIRTEHFPLTLESARPSHTSQYLCASSSTRATNEKLFFGSGTQLSVL.